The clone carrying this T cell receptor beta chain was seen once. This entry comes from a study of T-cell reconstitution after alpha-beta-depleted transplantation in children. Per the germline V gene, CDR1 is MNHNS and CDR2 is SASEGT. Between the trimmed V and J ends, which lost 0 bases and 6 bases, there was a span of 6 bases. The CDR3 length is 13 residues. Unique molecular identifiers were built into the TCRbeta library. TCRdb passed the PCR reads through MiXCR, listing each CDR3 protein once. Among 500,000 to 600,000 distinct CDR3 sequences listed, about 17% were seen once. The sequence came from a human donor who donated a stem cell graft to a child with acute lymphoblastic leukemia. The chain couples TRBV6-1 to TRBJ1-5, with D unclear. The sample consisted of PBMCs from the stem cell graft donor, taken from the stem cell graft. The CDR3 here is CASSEALGQPQHF. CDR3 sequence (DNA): TGTGCCAGCAGTGAAGCGTTGGGTCAGCCCCAGCATTTT.